One sample yielded the 28 T cell receptor beta chains listed below, sequenced in a study of Tregs in tolerant kidney transplant recipients. Some clones are missing from TCRdb's copy, which holds only in-frame ones; the method was immunoSEQ multiplex PCR. The sample lists some 66,000 clones; around nine tenths were seen once. This sample comprised CD8+ T cells from blood, obtained before the transplant. These receptors were obtained from a human donor who received a combined kidney and bone marrow transplant.

The chain has TRBV27 and TRBJ1-2, with D possibly being TRBD1 (5 bases). Germline CDR1 MNHEY, CDR2 SMNVEV (reference sequence). Trimming took off 5 bases at V and 6 bases at J, with 19 bases between the two ends. The CDR3 is made up of 15 amino acids. CDR3 in amino acids: CASSRRGGGGDGYTF. The DNA for the CDR3 is TGTGCCAGCAGTCGAAGGGGAGGAGGCGGAGATGGCTACACCTTC.

This clone is a singleton in its sample. V usage is TRBV4-2 and J usage is TRBJ2-1, with 14 nucleotides matching TRBD2. This CDR3 comprises 16 residues. With V trimmed by 5 bases and J by 5 bases, 5 bases remained unmatched. The germline gives CDR1 LGHNA, CDR2 YNFKEQ. The CDR3 DNA follows: TGTGCCAGCAGCTTATGGACTAGCGGGGGGAACAATGAGCAGTTCTTC. Encoded protein: CASSLWTSGGNNEQFF.

This clone was recorded once. The genes are TRBV9 and TRBJ2-3; D gene uncertain. Germline V gene sequence: CDR1 SGDLS, CDR2 YYNGEE. The V and J ends lost 0 bases and 0 bases respectively, with 11 bases between them. CDR3 length equals 16 residues. The CDR3 region has the DNA TGTGCCAGCAGCGTAGGCTCCGGTCCTAGCACAGATACGCAGTATTTT. Protein sequence: CASSVGSGPSTDTQYF.

V usage is TRBV19 and J usage is TRBJ2-7; TRBD2 agrees at 15 bases. Losses at the gene ends were 5 bases for V and 6 bases for J; bases not matched to a gene: 5. Per the germline V gene, CDR1 is LNHDA and CDR2 is SQIVND (reference sequence). This CDR3 is built from 15 residues. The CDR3 region has the DNA TGTGCCAGTAGTTTCCGGACTAGCGGGGGGGTCGAGCAGTACTTC. Amino acid sequence: CASSFRTSGGVEQYF. Variable domain in full (rest from reference TRBV19 and TRBJ2-7): DGGITQSPKYLFRKEGQNVTLSCEQNLNHDAMYWYRQDPGQGLRLIYYSQIVNDFQKGDIAEGYSVSREKKESFPLTVTSAQKNPTAFYLCASSFRTSGGVEQYFGPGTRLTVT.

The CDR3 here is CASSQDLDPYSNQPQHF. DNA for the CDR3: TGCGCCAGCAGCCAAGATCTAGACCCTTATAGCAATCAGCCCCAGCATTTT. The V gene is TRBV4-3, the J gene TRBJ1-5; no clear D. The germline V gene has CDR1 LGHNA and CDR2 YSLEER. Trimming stripped 0 bases from V and 0 bases from J, with 12 bases between. The CDR3 covers 17 residues.

This clone occurred once. J is TRBJ2-5 and V is TRBV7-3; D ambiguous. Germline V gene sequence: CDR1 SGHTA, CDR2 FQGTGA. With 2 bases removed from V and 4 bases from J, the gap between germline ends came to 11 bases. The length of the CDR3 is 14 residues. In nucleotides, the CDR3 is TGTGCCAGCAGCTTAGGCGGCTCCGGAGAGACCCAGTACTTC. Translated, it gives CASSLGGSGETQYF.

The CDR3 DNA reads TGTGCCAGCAGCGCGGAGTCTCCAGGGGATACGCAGTATTTT. Its translation: CASSAESPGDTQYF. The chain recombines TRBV9 with TRBJ2-3; D possibly corresponds to TRBD1 (5 bases). Germline V gene lookup returns CDR1 SGDLS and CDR2 YYNGEE. The CDR3 loop spans 14 amino acids. Trimming removed 3 bases from V and 6 bases from J, with 14 bases in between.

The genes are TRBV7-9 and TRBJ1-1, with 8 nucleotides matching TRBD1. J lost 5 bases, V lost 2 bases, and 4 bases had no gene match. Looked up from germline, CDR1 is SEHNR and CDR2 is FQNEAQ (reference sequence). The CDR3 sequence is 14 residues long. CDR3 protein: CASSLPQGATEAFF. The CDR3 DNA follows: TGTGCCAGCAGCTTACCTCAGGGGGCTACTGAAGCTTTCTTT.

The rearrangement joins TRBV7-9 to TRBJ2-2; D not certain. Germline values: CDR1 SEHNR, CDR2 FQNEAQ (reference sequence). V was pared by 2 bases and J by 6 bases, with 4 bases between. The CDR3 is 12 amino acids. This CDR3 reads CASSLPSGELFF. As DNA, the CDR3 is TGTGCCAGCAGCTTACCATCCGGGGAGCTGTTTTTT.

The chain carries TRBV5-1 and TRBJ2-3; weak D call: TRBD2 (5 bases). Trimming removed 1 base from V and 0 bases from J, with 15 bases in between. Germline loops: CDR1 SGHRS, CDR2 YFSETQ. This CDR3 is built from 17 residues. The CDR3 DNA reads TGCGCCAGCAGCTTGCTAGGAGGAGCTACAAGCACAGATACGCAGTATTTT. This sequence encodes CASSLLGGATSTDTQYF.

This clone was recorded once. The V call is TRBV6-5, the J call TRBJ2-1; perhaps TRBD2 as D (5 bases). CDR1 is MNHEY, CDR2 SVGAGI, per germline. V lost 2 bases and J 0 bases, leaving 11 bases between the germline ends. The CDR3 spans 16 residues. The CDR3: CASSYVRGSSYNEQFF. In DNA, the CDR3 is TGTGCCAGCAGTTACGTTCGGGGAAGCTCCTACAATGAGCAGTTCTTC.

V usage is TRBV7-3 and J usage is TRBJ2-3; TRBD2 aligns across 9 bases. Germline CDR1 and CDR2: SGHTA and FQGTGA. This CDR3 contains 17 residues. J lost 5 bases, V lost 1 base, and 10 bases had no gene match. CDR3 bases: TGTGCCAGCAGCTTAAAACAAGGCGGGGGGGCCGAAGATACGCAGTATTTT. It is translated as CASSLKQGGGAEDTQYF. The complete variable domain, with remaining parts taken from reference TRBV7-3 and TRBJ2-3, reads GAGVSQTPSNKVTEKGKYVELRCDPISGHTALYWYRQSLGQGPEFLIYFQGTGAADDSGLPNDRFFAVRPEGSVSTLKIQRTERGDSAVYLCASSLKQGGGAEDTQYFGPGTRLTVL.

This sequence joins TRBV7-9 and TRBJ2-7, with TRBD1 as a possible D gene (5 bases). V lost 5 bases, J lost 0 bases, and 11 bases lay in between. The germline V gene has CDR1 SEHNR and CDR2 FQNEAQ (reference sequence). The CDR3 has 14 amino acids. CDR3: CASSATTDSYEQYF. CDR3 nucleotides: TGTGCCAGCAGCGCGACGACAGACTCCTACGAGCAGTACTTC.

Details on this clone: This CDR3 is also generated by other DNA sequences in the sample. V is TRBV4-1 and J is TRBJ1-6; TRBD1 might be the D (5 bases). This CDR3 region has 14 residues. Deletions cut 5 bases from V and 9 bases from J, with 14 bases between. The germline CDR1 and CDR2 sequences are MGHRA and YSYEKL. The DNA for the CDR3 is TGCGCCAGCAGCAATAGGGGCGGGATTTCACCCCTCCACTTT. Translating it yields CASSNRGGISPLHF.

V gene TRBV7-3 combines with J gene TRBJ2-2; 10 nucleotides line up with TRBD2. Germline CDR1 reads SGHTA; CDR2 reads FQGTGA. The CDR3 is made up of 15 amino acids. The junction had 4 bases not matched to a gene; V was cut back by 5 bases and J by 4 bases. The CDR3 loop is CASSPGTSVTGELFF. Here the CDR3 DNA reads TGTGCCAGCAGCCCTGGGACTAGCGTCACCGGGGAGCTGTTTTTT.

The chain carries TRBV2 and TRBJ2-1, with no clear D. The CDR3 contains 13 residues. Trimming pared 4 bases from V and 5 bases from J, leaving 9 bases between. Germline values: CDR1 SNHLY, CDR2 FYNNEI. The CDR3 coding sequence is TGTGCCAGCAGTGTCGGGTGGAACAATGAGCAGTTCTTC. Translating gives CASSVGWNNEQFF.

Only one count was recorded for this clone. Other DNA sequences in the sample encode the same CDR3. The rearrangement uses TRBV15 and TRBJ1-6, with unresolved D. CDR1 is LNHNV, CDR2 YYDKDF, per germline (reference sequence). Deletions cut 3 bases from V and 7 bases from J, with 7 bases between. This CDR3 region has 13 residues. As DNA, the CDR3 is TGTGCCACCAGCAGTAGAAAGAATTCACCCCTCCACTTT. This sequence encodes CATSSRKNSPLHF.

With regard to this clone: The junction departs from the called germline gene at one end, perhaps through a read error. This rearrangement joins TRBV4-1 to TRBJ1-4; 9 nucleotides match TRBD1. Germline V gene data show CDR1 as MGHRA and CDR2 as YSYEKL. This CDR3 is built from 15 residues. The CDR3 is CASSEAGQGGEKLFF. The CDR3 region has the DNA TGTGCCAGCAGCGAAGCGGGACAGGGAGGGGAAAAACTGTTTTTT.

The rearrangement joins TRBV20-1 to TRBJ1-2, with no clear D. The CDR3 is 11 amino acids. CDR1 is DFQATT and CDR2 is SNEGSKA in the germline V gene (reference sequence). V gave up 6 bases and J gave up 8 bases, with 13 bases separating them. The CDR3 DNA follows: TGCAGTGCCCCAAAAACGGGGGGCTACACCTTC. Translation: CSAPKTGGYTF.

CDR3 loop: CASSLQGEAYEQYF. CDR3 nucleotides: TGTGCCAGCAGTTTACAAGGGGAGGCCTACGAGCAGTACTTC. V gene TRBV27 combines with J gene TRBJ2-7; D is possibly TRBD2 (6 bases). This CDR3 comprises 14 residues. V was trimmed by 2 bases and J by 2 bases, leaving 10 bases between them. Germline V gene lookup returns CDR1 MNHEY and CDR2 SMNVEV (reference sequence).

This chain links TRBV11-2 with TRBJ2-2; 10 nucleotides align to TRBD2. After removal of 3 bases from V and 5 bases from J, the junction contained 3 bases not matched to a gene. Germline values: CDR1 SGHAT, CDR2 FQNNGV. The length of the CDR3 is 15 residues. The CDR3: CASSFISGRTGELFF. Here the CDR3 DNA reads TGTGCCAGCAGCTTCATTAGCGGGAGGACCGGGGAGCTGTTTTTT.

The chain recombines TRBV5-4 with TRBJ2-7; TRBD2 matches 7 bases. Germline CDR1 reads SGHNT; CDR2 reads YYREEE (reference sequence). Trimming removed 3 bases from V and 7 bases from J; junction bases left unmatched: 4. The CDR3 is made up of 12 amino acids. DNA for the CDR3: TGTGCCAGCAGCTCGGGAGGTCGGGAGCAGTACTTC. Protein sequence: CASSSGGREQYF. The full variable domain, completed using reference TRBV5-4 and TRBJ2-7, is ETGVTQSPTHLIKTRGQQVTLRCSSQSGHNTVSWYQQALGQGPQFIFQYYREEENGRGNFPPRFSGLQFPNYSSELNVNALELDDSALYLCASSSGGREQYFGPGTRLTVT.

The rearrangement joins TRBV5-1 to TRBJ2-5, with a weak D call TRBD2 (6 bases). In germline, CDR1 is SGHRS, CDR2 YFSETQ. Trimming stripped 4 bases from V and 5 bases from J, with 9 bases between. The length of the CDR3 is 12 residues. The CDR3 nucleotides read TGCGCCAGCAGCAGACTAGGGGAGACCCAGTACTTC. This translates into CASSRLGETQYF.

V gene TRBV4-1 combines with J gene TRBJ2-7; maybe TRBD2 (6 bases). CDR3 length: 14 residues. The germline V and J ends were trimmed by 0 bases and 7 bases, with 13 bases remaining between them. In germline, CDR1 is MGHRA, CDR2 YSYEKL. CDR3 nucleotide sequence: TGCGCCAGCAGCCAAGAGGAGGGACGGGGTGAGCAGTACTTC. Translation gives CASSQEEGRGEQYF.

The rearrangement uses TRBV13 and TRBJ2-5; TRBD2 agrees at 8 bases. Losses at the gene ends were 8 bases for V and 5 bases for J; bases not matched to a gene: 16. Germline values: CDR1 PRHDT, CDR2 FYEKMQ (reference sequence). This CDR3 comprises 16 residues. This CDR3 is CASGFSGLAPMETQYF. In nucleotides, the CDR3 is TGTGCCAGCGGGTTCTCCGGACTAGCACCTATGGAGACCCAGTACTTC.

The chain recombines TRBV7-8 with TRBJ2-7, with a possible D match to TRBD1 (5 bases). The germline V and J ends were trimmed by 2 bases and 6 bases, with 8 bases remaining between them. Germline V gives CDR1 SGHVS, CDR2 FQNEAQ. The CDR3 loop spans 12 amino acids. CDR3 DNA: TGTGCCAGCAGCTTATATCAGGGCGAGCAGTACTTC. Its protein is CASSLYQGEQYF. The full variable domain, its missing parts supplied by reference TRBV7-8 and TRBJ2-7, is GAGVSQSPRYKVAKRGQDVALRCDPISGHVSLFWYQQALGQGPEFLTYFQNEAQLDKSGLPSDRFFAERPEGSVSTLKIQRTQQEDSAVYLCASSLYQGEQYFGPGTRLTVT.

This clone has only one observation. The rearrangement links TRBV10-1 to TRBJ2-7; 8 nucleotides agree with TRBD1. Per germline, CDR1 WNHNN and CDR2 SYGVQD (reference sequence). V gave up 3 bases and J gave up 1 base; unmatched junction bases: 8. This CDR3 has 16 amino acids. In DNA form, the CDR3 reads TGCGCCAGCAGTGACCCGGACAGGGTTAATTCCTACGAGCAGTACTTC. Encoded protein: CASSDPDRVNSYEQYF.

The V call is TRBV13, the J call TRBJ2-5; 8 bases are a match to TRBD2. The CDR3 consists of 16 residues. V was pared by 4 bases and J by 5 bases, with 12 bases of the junction left unmatched. Germline CDR1 is PRHDT and CDR2 is FYEKMQ (reference sequence). The CDR3 coding sequence is TGTGCCAGCAGCTACCTCCCCGGGACTAGAGACGAGACCCAGTACTTC. Amino acids: CASSYLPGTRDETQYF.